The clone carrying this T cell receptor (beta chain) shows up as medium-sized (0.01 to 0.1%) by frequency. What it recognizes is unknown. This sample is part of a study of T cells in severe cutaneous drug reactions. The wider study: Blister fluid/cells and PBMC came from acute- or recovery-stage patients.

Study-wide results and caveats: A public TCRbeta CDR3 appeared in all seven CBZ-SJS/TEN blister samples, averaging roughly 13%.

The patients sequenced had a carbamazepine-induced Stevens-Johnson syndrome or toxic epidermal necrolysis reaction. CBZ-SJS/TEN patients of Han Chinese (roughly five) and European (about 6) origin supplied blood. Per the germline V gene, CDR1 is SGHDT and CDR2 is YYEEEE. CDR3 size: 13 residues. Bulk and single-cell libraries used iRepertoire multiplex PCR with TCR subtype-specific primers. TCRdb reprocessed the multiplex PCR reads and keeps a single row for each CDR3 protein, giving no DNA. The sample table includes roughly 1,500 distinct CDR3 sequences. The specimen sequenced was PBMCs. This sequence was found in a human donor with Stevens-Johnson syndrome, a severe cutaneous drug reaction. V is TRBV5-6 and J is TRBJ2-7. The CDR3: CASSLMGSYEQYF. The full variable domain, rest sourced from reference TRBV5-6 and TRBJ2-7, is DAGVTQSPTHLIKTRGQQVTLRCSPKSGHDTVSWYQQALGQGPQFIFQYYEEEERQRGNFPDRFSGHQFPNYSSELNVNALLLGDSALYLCASSLMGSYEQYFGPGTRLTVT.